A single sample is the source of the 7 T cell receptor beta chains below, sequenced in a study of blood T cell repertoires in COVID-19. Sequencing was performed with immunoSEQ multiplex PCR; in TCRdb, only in-frame clones are kept and a portion is missing. This sample has 280,000 or so clones, with roughly 88% found just once. Sequencing used PBMCs or T cells enriched from blood (not recorded which). Receptors were obtained from a man aged 25-45 years who had recovered from COVID-19.

This chain connects TRBV30 to TRBJ1-2, with unresolved D. With 2 bases removed from V and 7 bases from J, the gap between germline ends came to 17 bases. This CDR3 region has 14 residues. CDR1 is GTSNPN and CDR2 is SVGIG in the germline V gene (reference sequence). The CDR3 here is CAWSPGDGIRGYTF. Here the CDR3 DNA reads TGTGCCTGGAGTCCTGGCGACGGGATTCGTGGCTACACCTTC.

V and J are TRBV2 and TRBJ1-6; 7 bases are shared with TRBD1. Germline CDR1 reads SNHLY; CDR2 reads FYNNEI. The CDR3 covers 15 residues. V was pared by 6 bases and J by 6 bases, with 8 bases of the junction left unmatched. The CDR3, as DNA: TGTGCCAGCAGGGTGGAGGGGGCAGGTAATTCACCCCTCCACTTT. Protein product: CASRVEGAGNSPLHF.

The chain carries TRBV7-2 and TRBJ1-4; 9 nucleotides align to TRBD1. The CDR3 spans 17 residues. CDR1 is SGHTA and CDR2 is FQGNSA in the germline V gene. V lost 3 bases to trimming and J lost 6 bases; unmatched junction nucleotides: 11. The CDR3 is CASSFTPLGDRDEKLFF. CDR3 DNA sequence: TGTGCCAGCAGCTTTACCCCATTAGGGGACAGGGATGAAAAACTGTTTTTT.

This clone was counted between two and nine times. In DNA, the CDR3 is TGTGCCAGCACCCTATCGGGGGGGAACACTGAAGCTTTCTTT. This translates into CASTLSGGNTEAFF. The J gene is TRBJ1-1, the V gene TRBV3-1 (or the pseudogene TRBV3-2); D might be TRBD1 (5 bases). V gave up 7 bases and J gave up 1 base, with 13 bases separating them. In germline, CDR1 is LGHDT, CDR2 YNNKEL (reference sequence). The CDR3 is 14 residues long.

V is TRBV7-6 and J is TRBJ2-2; TRBD1 matches 8 bases. Germline V lookup: CDR1 SGHVS, CDR2 FNYEAQ. The V and J ends lost 3 bases and 6 bases, in that order; junction bases with no gene match: 9. This CDR3 is 16 amino acids long. CDR3 in amino acids: CASSFSETGVPGELFF. The CDR3 DNA reads TGTGCCAGCAGCTTTTCCGAGACAGGGGTACCCGGGGAGCTGTTTTTT.

The rearrangement links TRBV7-2 to TRBJ1-6; no clear D gene. CDR1 SGHTA and CDR2 FQGNSA come from the germline V gene. CDR3 length: 13 amino acids. Trimming took 4 bases from V and 12 from J, leaving 13 bases between them. The CDR3 bases are TGTGCCAGCAGCTCCAATGCCGGTGGACCCCTCCACTTT. Its protein product is CASSSNAGGPLHF.

The DNA of the CDR3 is TGTGCCAGTAGTATAGATGGGCGGGGGGTCACAGATACGCAGTATTTT. Residues: CASSIDGRGVTDTQYF. The V call is TRBV19, the J call TRBJ2-3, with 8 positions matching TRBD2. J lost 2 bases, V lost 0 bases, and 4 bases had no gene match. The CDR3 covers 16 residues. CDR1 and CDR2 (germline): LNHDA, SQIVND (reference sequence).